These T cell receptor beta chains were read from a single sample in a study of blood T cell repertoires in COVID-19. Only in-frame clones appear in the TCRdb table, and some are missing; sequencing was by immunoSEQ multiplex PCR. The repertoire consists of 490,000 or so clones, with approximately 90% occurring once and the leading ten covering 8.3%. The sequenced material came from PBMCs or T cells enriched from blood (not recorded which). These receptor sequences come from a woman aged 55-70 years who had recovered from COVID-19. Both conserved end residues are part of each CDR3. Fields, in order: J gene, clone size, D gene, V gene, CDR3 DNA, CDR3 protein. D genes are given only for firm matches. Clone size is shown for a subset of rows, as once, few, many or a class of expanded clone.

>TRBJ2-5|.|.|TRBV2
TGTGCCAGCAGGGGGGGACTGCAAGAGACCCAGTACTTC
CASRGGLQETQYF
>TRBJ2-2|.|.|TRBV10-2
TGCGCCAGCAGAGTTTCGGGAGACACCGGGGAGCTGTTTTTT
CASRVSGDTGELFF
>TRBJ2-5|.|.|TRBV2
TGTGTCACCCACCGGGGAGACAAAGGGACCCAGTACTTC
CVTHRGDKGTQYF
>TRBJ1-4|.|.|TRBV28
TGTGCCAGCAGCCAACGGGGCAGGGGAGATGAAAAACTGTTTTTT
CASSQRGRGDEKLFF
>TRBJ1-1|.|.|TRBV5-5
TGTGCCAGCACCAGGGAGGTTGGCACTGAAGCTTTCTTT
CASTREVGTEAFF
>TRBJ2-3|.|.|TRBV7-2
TGTGCCAGCAGCTTAGACTTTTTAGCGCAGTATTTT
CASSLDFLAQYF
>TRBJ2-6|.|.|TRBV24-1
TGTGCCACCAGTGATGAGGCCCACTCTGGGGCCAACGTCCTGACTTTC
CATSDEAHSGANVLTF
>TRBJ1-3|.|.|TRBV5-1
TGCGCCAGCAGCCTGACTAGCGGGGTGGACGGAAACACCATATATTTT
CASSLTSGVDGNTIYF
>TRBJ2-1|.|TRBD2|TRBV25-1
TGTGCCAGCAGTGATCCCCGGGAGGGAACGGCTTACAATGAGCAGTTCTTC
CASSDPREGTAYNEQFF
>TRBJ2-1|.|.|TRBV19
TGTGCCAGTAGTAACCCCACTAGATACGATGAGCAGTTCTTC
CASSNPTRYDEQFF
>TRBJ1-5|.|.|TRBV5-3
TGTGCCAGAAGCTACTCTTACAACCGAAGGGAGGAGAGCAATCAGCCCCAGCATTTT
CARSYSYNRREESNQPQHF
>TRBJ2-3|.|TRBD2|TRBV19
TGTGCCAGTAGTATGTTTCCGGGACTAGCCACAGATACGCAGTATTTT
CASSMFPGLATDTQYF
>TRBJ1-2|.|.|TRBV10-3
TGTGCCATCAGTGGGGGGCAGTCTTATAACTATGGCTACACCTTC
CAISGGQSYNYGYTF
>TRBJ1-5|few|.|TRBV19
TGTGCCAGTAGTATATCCCTGGGCAGGGTTACCCAGCCCCAGCATTTT
CASSISLGRVTQPQHF
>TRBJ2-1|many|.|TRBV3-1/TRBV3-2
TGTGCCAGCAGCCCCCACAGGGTCTCCTACAATGAGCAGTTCTTC
CASSPHRVSYNEQFF